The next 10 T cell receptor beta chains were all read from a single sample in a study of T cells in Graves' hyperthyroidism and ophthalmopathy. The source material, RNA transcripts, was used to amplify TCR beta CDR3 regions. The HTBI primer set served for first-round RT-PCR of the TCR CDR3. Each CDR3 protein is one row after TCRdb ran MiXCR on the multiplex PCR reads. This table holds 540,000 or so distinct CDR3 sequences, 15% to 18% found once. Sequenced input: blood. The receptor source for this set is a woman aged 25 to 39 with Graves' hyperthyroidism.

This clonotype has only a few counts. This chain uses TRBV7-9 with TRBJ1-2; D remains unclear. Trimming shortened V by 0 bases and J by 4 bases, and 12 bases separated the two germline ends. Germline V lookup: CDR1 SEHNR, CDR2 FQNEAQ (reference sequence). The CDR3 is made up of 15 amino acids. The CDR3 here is CASSLASPGGYGYTF. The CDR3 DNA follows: TGTGCCAGCAGCTTAGCATCCCCCGGTGGCTATGGCTACACCTTC.

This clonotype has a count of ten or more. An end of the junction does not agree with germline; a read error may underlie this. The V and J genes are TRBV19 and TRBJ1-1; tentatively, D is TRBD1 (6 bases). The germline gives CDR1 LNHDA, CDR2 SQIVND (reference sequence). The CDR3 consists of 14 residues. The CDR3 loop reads CASSMGGLKTEAFF. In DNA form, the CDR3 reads TGTGCCAGTAGTATGGGGGGCTTGAAGACTGAAGCTTTCTTT. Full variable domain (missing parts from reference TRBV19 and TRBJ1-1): DGGITQSPKYLFRKEGQNVTLSCEQNLNHDAMYWYRQDPGQGLRLIYYSQIVNDFQKGDIAEGYSVSREKKESFPLTVTSAQKNPTAFYLCASSMGGLKTEAFFGQGTRLTVV.

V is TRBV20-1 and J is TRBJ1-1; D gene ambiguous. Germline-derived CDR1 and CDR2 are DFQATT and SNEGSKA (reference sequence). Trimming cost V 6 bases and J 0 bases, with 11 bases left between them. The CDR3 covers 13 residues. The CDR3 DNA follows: TGCAGTGCCCCCCTGGGATTGAACACTGAAGCTTTCTTT. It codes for CSAPLGLNTEAFF.

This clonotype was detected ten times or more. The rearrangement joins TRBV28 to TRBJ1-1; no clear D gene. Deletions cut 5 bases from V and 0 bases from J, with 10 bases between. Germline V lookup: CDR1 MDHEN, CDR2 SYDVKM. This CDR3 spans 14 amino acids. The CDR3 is CASSEGYMNTEAFF. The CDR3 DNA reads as TGTGCCAGCAGTGAAGGATACATGAACACTGAAGCTTTCTTT.

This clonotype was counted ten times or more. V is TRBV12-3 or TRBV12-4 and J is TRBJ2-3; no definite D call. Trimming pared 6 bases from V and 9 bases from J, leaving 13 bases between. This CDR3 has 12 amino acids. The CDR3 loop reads CASRRIASTQYF. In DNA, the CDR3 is TGTGCCAGCAGGAGGATAGCTTCGACGCAGTATTTT.

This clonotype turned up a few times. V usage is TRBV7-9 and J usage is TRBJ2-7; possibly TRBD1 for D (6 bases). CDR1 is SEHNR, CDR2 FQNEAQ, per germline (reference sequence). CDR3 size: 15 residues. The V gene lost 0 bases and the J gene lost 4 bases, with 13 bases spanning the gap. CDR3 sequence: CASSLALGASYEQYF. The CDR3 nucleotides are TGTGCCAGCAGCTTAGCGCTGGGGGCTTCTTACGAGCAGTACTTC.

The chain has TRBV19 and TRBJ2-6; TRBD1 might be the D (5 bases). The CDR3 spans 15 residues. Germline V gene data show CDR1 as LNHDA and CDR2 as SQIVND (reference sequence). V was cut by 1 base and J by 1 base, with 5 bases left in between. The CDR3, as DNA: TGTGCCAGTAGTATAGCAGGGTCTGGGGCCAACGTCCTGACTTTC. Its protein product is CASSIAGSGANVLTF.

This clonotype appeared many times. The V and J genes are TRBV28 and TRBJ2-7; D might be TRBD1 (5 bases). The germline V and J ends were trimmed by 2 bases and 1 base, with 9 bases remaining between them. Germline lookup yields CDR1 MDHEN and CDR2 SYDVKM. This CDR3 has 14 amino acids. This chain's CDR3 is CASSLRQGSYEQYF. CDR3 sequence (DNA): TGTGCCAGCAGTTTACGTCAGGGTTCCTACGAGCAGTACTTC.

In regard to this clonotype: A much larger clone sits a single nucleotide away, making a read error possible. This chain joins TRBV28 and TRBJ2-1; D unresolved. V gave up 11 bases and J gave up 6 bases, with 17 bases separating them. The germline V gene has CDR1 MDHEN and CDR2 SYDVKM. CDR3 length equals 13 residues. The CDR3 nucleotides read TGTGCCCATAGTACGTCCATCAGCAATGAGCAGTTCTTC. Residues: CAHSTSISNEQFF.

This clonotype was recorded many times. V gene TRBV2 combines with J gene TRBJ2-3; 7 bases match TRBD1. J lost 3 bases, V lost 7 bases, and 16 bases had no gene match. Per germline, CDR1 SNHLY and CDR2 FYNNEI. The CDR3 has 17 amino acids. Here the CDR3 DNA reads TGTGCCAGCACCCGGGATTATCAGACAGGGTCGACAGATACGCAGTATTTT. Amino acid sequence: CASTRDYQTGSTDTQYF.